This TCR beta chain is drawn from a study of T cell responses to AZD1222 COVID-19 vaccine. General study points: Dominant at 160-218 and 743-854, vaccine-associated CD4 TCRs also spanned spike. The reported proportion of spike-specific TCRs targeting unmutated variant regions was nearly half. Possibly, clonal diversity was underestimated; donors were largely white British and included more females.

Pooled samples include second doses given at about 4 or 12 weeks. The CDR3 consists of 17 residues. Germline CDR1 reads LNHDA; CDR2 reads SQIVND (reference sequence). V shed 6 bases, J shed 8 bases, and the junction held 15 bases outside the gene matches. Sequencing used immunoSEQ multiplex PCR; TCRdb keeps in-frame clones, though not all of them. The repertoire includes about 73,000 clones, 75% to 90% of them detected once, and about 9.6% sits in the top ten. With respect to this clone: Its antigen remains unidentified.

The sequence was obtained from an adult who received the AZD1222 COVID-19 vaccine. The genes are TRBV19 and TRBJ2-5, with 13 bases matching TRBD2. Sequencing was performed on peripheral blood, taken 28 days after the second AZD1222 dose. The DNA for the CDR3 is TGTGCCAGTAGCAGGACTAGCGGGGGACGCAGCCTGGTCACCCAGTACTTC. As protein: CASSRTSGGRSLVTQYF.